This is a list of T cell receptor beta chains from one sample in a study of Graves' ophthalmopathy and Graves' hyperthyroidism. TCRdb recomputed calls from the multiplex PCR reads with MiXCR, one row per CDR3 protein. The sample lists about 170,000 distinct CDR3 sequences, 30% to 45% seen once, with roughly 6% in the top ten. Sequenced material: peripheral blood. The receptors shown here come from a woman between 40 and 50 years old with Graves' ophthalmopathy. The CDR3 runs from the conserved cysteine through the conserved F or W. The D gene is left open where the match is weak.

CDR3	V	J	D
CASSLKSVNYEQYF	TRBV27	TRBJ2-7	NA
CASRKKTVRNTEAFF	TRBV12-3/TRBV12-4	TRBJ1-1	NA
CASSPPDRNHQPQHF	TRBV27	TRBJ1-5	NA
CASSPGAGDYGYTF	TRBV19	TRBJ1-2	NA
CASSLAGTGSIHEQYF	TRBV6-5	TRBJ2-7	NA
CASRKGLFDEQYF	TRBV6-1	TRBJ2-7	NA
CAWSGFYPYGYTF	TRBV30	TRBJ1-2	NA
CASSLDYGKSQTQYF	TRBV7-9	TRBJ2-5	NA
CASSLGPDPSYYEQYF	TRBV7-3	TRBJ2-7	NA
CASSQTRLDRGYQPQHF	TRBV3-1	TRBJ1-5	TRBD1
CASSYENRGRSYTF	TRBV6-5	TRBJ1-2	TRBD1
CASSYSITQPQHF	TRBV6-2/TRBV6-3	TRBJ1-5	NA
CASSKGPPGDSPLHF	TRBV18	TRBJ1-6	NA
CASSQRLFEQYF	TRBV3-1	TRBJ2-7	NA
CASRPPGQTNYGYTF	TRBV2	TRBJ1-2	TRBD1
CSARDLRTNYEQYF	TRBV20-1	TRBJ2-7	NA
CSARREGVDGEQYF	TRBV20-1	TRBJ2-7	NA
CASTAGGDRSYEQYF	TRBV6-1	TRBJ2-7	NA
CAIAGAGKEQYF	TRBV6-1	TRBJ2-7	NA
CASTLLAGDEQYF	TRBV27	TRBJ2-7	TRBD2
CASSYSGGGTQYF	TRBV6-5	TRBJ2-5	TRBD2
CASSSAQETQYF	TRBV11-2	TRBJ2-5	NA
CASSPGTAGYGYTF	TRBV3-1	TRBJ1-2	NA
CASSLSPGTGNTEAFF	TRBV11-2	TRBJ1-1	TRBD1
CASRGSGGDEQYF	TRBV11-3	TRBJ2-7	TRBD1
CASSTRRIGETQYF	TRBV9	TRBJ2-5	NA
CSARRAGGRNNQPQHF	TRBV20-1	TRBJ1-5	TRBD1
CASSNRRDQPQHF	TRBV12-3/TRBV12-4	TRBJ1-5	NA
CASSWLPRSSGANVLTF	TRBV7-8	TRBJ2-6	NA
CASSYPQGLFYGYTF	TRBV6-5	TRBJ1-2	NA
CASRGQGGMNTEAFF	TRBV12-3/TRBV12-4	TRBJ1-1	TRBD1
CASSTGLSNSPLHF	TRBV11-3	TRBJ1-6	NA
CSAHTTGGGSNQPQHF	TRBV20-1	TRBJ1-5	TRBD1
CASSEATRRNGQPQHF	TRBV6-1	TRBJ1-5	NA
CASSTWGTVPSNQPQHF	TRBV19	TRBJ1-5	TRBD1